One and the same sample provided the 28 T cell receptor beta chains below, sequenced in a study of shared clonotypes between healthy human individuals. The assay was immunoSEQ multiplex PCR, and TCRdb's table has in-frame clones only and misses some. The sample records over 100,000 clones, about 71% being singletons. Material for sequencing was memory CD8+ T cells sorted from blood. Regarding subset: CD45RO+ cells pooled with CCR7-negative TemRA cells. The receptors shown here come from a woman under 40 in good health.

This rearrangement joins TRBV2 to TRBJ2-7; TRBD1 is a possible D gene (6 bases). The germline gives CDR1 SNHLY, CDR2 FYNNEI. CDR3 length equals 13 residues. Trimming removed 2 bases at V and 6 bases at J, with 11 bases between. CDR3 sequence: CASSERGTIEQYF. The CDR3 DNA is TGTGCCAGCAGTGAAAGGGGGACGATCGAGCAGTACTTC.

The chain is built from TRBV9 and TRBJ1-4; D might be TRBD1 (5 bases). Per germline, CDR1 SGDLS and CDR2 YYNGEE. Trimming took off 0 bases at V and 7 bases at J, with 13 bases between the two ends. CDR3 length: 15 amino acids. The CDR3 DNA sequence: TGTGCCAGCAGCGTAGATGGGGGTCCGAGTGAAAAACTGTTTTTT. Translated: CASSVDGGPSEKLFF.

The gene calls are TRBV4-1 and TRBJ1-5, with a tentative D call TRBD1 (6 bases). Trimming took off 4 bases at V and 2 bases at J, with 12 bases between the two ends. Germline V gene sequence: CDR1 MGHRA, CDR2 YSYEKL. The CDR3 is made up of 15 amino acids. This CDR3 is CASSPRGWGNQPQHF. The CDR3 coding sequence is TGCGCCAGCAGCCCGAGGGGGTGGGGCAATCAGCCCCAGCATTTT.

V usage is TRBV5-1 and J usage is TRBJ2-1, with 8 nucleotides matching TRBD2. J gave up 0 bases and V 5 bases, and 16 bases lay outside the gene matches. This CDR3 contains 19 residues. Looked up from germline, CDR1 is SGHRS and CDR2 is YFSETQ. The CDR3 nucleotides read TGCGCCAGCAGTAAAAAGGCCAGCGGGAGAATGTACTCCTACAATGAGCAGTTCTTC. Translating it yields CASSKKASGRMYSYNEQFF.

The DNA of the CDR3 is TGTGCCAGCAGCGACACAGATCAGCCCCAGCATTTT. Residues: CASSDTDQPQHF. The rearrangement uses TRBV7-9 and TRBJ1-5, with D hard to call. V shed 5 bases and J shed 5 bases, with 7 bases lying between them. CDR3 length: 12 residues. Germline CDR1 and CDR2: SEHNR and FQNEAQ (reference sequence).

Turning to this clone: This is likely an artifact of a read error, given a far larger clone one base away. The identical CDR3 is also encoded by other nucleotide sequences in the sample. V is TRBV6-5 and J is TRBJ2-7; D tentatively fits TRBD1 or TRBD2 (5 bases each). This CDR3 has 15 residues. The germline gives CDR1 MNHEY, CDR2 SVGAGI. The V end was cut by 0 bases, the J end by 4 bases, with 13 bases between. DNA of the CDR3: TGTGCCAGCAGTTACTCTGCAGGGAGCTCTTACGAGCAGTACTTC. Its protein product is CASSYSAGSSYEQYF.

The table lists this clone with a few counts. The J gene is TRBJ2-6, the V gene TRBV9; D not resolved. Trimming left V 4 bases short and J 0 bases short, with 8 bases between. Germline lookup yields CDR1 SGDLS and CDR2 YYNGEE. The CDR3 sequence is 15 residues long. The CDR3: CASSQRFSGANVLTF. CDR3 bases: TGTGCCAGCAGCCAACGCTTCTCTGGGGCCAACGTCCTGACTTTC.

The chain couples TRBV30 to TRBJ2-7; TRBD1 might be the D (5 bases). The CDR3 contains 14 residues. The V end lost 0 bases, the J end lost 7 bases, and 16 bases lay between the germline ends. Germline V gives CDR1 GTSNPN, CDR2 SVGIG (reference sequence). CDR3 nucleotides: TGTGCCTGGAGTGTCGGTCATGGGGCGGAAGAGCAGTACTTC. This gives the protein CAWSVGHGAEEQYF. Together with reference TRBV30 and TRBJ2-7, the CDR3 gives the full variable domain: SQTIHQWPATLVQPVGSPLSLECTVEGTSNPNLYWYRQAAGRGLQLLFYSVGIGQISSEVPQNLSASRPQDRQFILSSKKLLLSDSGFYLCAWSVGHGAEEQYFGPGTRLTVT.

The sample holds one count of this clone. The CDR3 loop is CASSLGNQAFF. The CDR3, as DNA: TGTGCCAGCAGCTTAGGGAATCAGGCTTTCTTT. The J gene is TRBJ1-1, the V gene TRBV7-9; D ambiguous. This CDR3 has 11 residues. Germline assignment: CDR1 SEHNR and CDR2 FQNEAQ (reference sequence). V was cut by 1 base and J by 11 bases, with 8 bases left in between.

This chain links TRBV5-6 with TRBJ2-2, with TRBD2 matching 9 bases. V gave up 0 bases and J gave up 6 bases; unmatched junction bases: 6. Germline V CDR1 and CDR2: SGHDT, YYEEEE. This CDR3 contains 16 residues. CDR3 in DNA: TGTGCCAGCAGCTTGGCCGACGCGGGAGGGCCCGGGGAGCTGTTTTTT. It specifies CASSLADAGGPGELFF.

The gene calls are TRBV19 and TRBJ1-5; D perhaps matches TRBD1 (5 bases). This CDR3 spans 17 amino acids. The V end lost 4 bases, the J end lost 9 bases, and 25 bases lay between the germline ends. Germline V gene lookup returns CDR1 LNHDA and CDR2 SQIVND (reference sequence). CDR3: CASSKISRNRGLPPQHF. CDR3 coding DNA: TGTGCCAGTAGTAAGATTTCACGAAATAGGGGCCTTCCGCCCCAGCATTTT.

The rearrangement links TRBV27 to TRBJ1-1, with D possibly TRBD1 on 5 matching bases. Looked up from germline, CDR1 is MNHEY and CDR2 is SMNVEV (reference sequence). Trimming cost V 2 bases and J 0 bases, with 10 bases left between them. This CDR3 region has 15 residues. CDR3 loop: CASSLVGAMNTEAFF. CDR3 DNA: TGTGCCAGCAGTTTAGTCGGGGCCATGAACACTGAAGCTTTCTTT.

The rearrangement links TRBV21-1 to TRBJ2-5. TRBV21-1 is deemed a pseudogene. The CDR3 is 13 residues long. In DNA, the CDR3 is TGTGCCAGCAGCTACAAGGACCAGGAGACCCAGTACTTC. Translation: CASSYKDQETQYF.

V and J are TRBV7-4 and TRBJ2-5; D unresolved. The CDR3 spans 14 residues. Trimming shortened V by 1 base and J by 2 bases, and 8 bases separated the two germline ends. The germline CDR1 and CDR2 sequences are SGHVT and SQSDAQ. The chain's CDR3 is CASSLVREQETQYF. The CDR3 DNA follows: TGTGCCAGCAGCTTAGTTAGGGAACAAGAGACCCAGTACTTC.

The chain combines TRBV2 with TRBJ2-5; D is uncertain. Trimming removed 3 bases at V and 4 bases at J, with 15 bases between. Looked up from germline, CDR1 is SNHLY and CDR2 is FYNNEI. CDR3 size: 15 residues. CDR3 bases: TGTGCCAGCAGTGACATGGGTCTAGATCGAGAGACCCAGTACTTC. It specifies CASSDMGLDRETQYF.

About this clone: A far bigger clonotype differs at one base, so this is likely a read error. CDR3 residues: CASSQNRENTEAFF. Here the CDR3 DNA reads TGCGCCAGCAGCCAAAACAGGGAGAACACTGAAGCTTTCTTT. This chain joins TRBV4-1 and TRBJ1-1; perhaps TRBD1 as D (6 bases). The CDR3 loop spans 14 amino acids. In germline, CDR1 is MGHRA, CDR2 YSYEKL. V was shortened by 2 bases and J by 1 base, with 8 bases between the two germline ends.

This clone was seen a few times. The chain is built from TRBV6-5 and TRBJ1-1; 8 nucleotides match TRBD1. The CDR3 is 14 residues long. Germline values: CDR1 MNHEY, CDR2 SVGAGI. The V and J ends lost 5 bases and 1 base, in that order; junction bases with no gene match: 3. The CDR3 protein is CASSQGQANTEAFF. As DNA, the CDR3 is TGTGCCAGCAGTCAGGGACAGGCGAACACTGAAGCTTTCTTT.

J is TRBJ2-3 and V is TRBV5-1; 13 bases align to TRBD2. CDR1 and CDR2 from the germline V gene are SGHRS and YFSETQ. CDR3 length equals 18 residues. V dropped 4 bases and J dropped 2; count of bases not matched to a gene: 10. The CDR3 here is CASSRRTSGSSSTDTQYF. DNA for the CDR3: TGCGCCAGCAGCCGAAGGACTAGCGGGAGTTCATCCACAGATACGCAGTATTTT.

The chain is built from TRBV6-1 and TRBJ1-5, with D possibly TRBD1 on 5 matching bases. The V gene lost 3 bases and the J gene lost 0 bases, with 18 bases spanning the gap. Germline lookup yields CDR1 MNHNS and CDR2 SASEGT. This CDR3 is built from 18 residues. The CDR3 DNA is TGTGCCAGCAGTGAGGCCTATTCTGGGGCCTATAGCAATCAGCCCCAGCATTTT. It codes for CASSEAYSGAYSNQPQHF.

The CDR3 DNA is TGCGCCAGCAGCCAAGTTTTTCCCTTAGCGGGAGGGTCCCTTGGGGCCAACGTCCTGACTTTC. The encoded protein is CASSQVFPLAGGSLGANVLTF. This chain connects TRBV4-1 to TRBJ2-6, with 11 bases identical to TRBD2. Looked up from germline, CDR1 is MGHRA and CDR2 is YSYEKL. The junction had 14 bases not matched to a gene; V was cut back by 1 base and J by 3 bases. CDR3 size: 21 residues.

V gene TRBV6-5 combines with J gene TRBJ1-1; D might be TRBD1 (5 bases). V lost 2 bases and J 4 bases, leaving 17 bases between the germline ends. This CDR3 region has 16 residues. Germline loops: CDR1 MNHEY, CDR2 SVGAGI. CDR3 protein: CASSYLPQGRSTEAFF. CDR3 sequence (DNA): TGTGCCAGCAGTTACCTACCGCAGGGACGAAGCACTGAAGCTTTCTTT.

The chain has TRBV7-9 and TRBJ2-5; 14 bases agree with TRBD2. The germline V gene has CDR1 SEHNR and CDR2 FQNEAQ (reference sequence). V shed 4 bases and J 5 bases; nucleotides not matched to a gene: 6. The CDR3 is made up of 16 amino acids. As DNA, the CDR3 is TGTGCCAGCAGCTCAATGACTAGCGGGAGGGGGGAGACCCAGTACTTC. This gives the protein CASSSMTSGRGETQYF.

The CDR3 nucleotides read TGTGCCAGCACCCCCGCGGGCAGAAACTATGGCTACACCTTC. Its protein product is CASTPAGRNYGYTF. This chain connects TRBV7-9 to TRBJ1-2; D not resolved. The V gene's germline CDR1 is SEHNR and CDR2 FQNEAQ (reference sequence). Trimming shortened V by 7 bases and J by 2 bases, and 14 bases separated the two germline ends. There are 14 residues in the CDR3.

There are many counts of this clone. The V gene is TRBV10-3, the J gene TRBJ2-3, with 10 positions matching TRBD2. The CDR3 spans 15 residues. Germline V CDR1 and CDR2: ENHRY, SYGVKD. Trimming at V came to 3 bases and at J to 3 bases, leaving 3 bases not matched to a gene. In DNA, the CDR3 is TGTGCCATCAGTGAAACTAGCGGGGTAACAGATACGCAGTATTTT. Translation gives CAISETSGVTDTQYF.

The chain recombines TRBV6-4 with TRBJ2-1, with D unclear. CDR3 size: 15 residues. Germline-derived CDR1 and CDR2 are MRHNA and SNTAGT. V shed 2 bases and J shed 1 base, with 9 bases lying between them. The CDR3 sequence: CASSDDGGSYNEQFF. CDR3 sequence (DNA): TGTGCCAGCAGTGACGATGGCGGATCCTACAATGAGCAGTTCTTC.

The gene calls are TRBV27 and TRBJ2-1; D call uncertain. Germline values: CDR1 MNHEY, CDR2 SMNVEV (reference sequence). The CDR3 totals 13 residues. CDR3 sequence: CVVLGRSYNEQFF. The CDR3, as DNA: TGTGTTGTGCTGGGCAGGTCCTACAATGAGCAGTTCTTC.

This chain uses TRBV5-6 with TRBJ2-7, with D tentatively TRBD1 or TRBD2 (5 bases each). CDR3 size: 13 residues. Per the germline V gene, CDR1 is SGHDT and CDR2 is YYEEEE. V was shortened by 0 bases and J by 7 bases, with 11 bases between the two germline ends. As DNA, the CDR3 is TGTGCCAGCAGCTTGGCGGGGCCCCAGGAGCAGTACTTC. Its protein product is CASSLAGPQEQYF.

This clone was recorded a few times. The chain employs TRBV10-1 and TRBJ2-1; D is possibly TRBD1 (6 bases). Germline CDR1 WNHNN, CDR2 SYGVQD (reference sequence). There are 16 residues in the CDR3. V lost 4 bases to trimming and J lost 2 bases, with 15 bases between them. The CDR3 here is CASSARSGDTYNEQFF. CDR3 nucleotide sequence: TGCGCCAGCAGTGCCCGATCAGGGGATACCTACAATGAGCAGTTCTTC.